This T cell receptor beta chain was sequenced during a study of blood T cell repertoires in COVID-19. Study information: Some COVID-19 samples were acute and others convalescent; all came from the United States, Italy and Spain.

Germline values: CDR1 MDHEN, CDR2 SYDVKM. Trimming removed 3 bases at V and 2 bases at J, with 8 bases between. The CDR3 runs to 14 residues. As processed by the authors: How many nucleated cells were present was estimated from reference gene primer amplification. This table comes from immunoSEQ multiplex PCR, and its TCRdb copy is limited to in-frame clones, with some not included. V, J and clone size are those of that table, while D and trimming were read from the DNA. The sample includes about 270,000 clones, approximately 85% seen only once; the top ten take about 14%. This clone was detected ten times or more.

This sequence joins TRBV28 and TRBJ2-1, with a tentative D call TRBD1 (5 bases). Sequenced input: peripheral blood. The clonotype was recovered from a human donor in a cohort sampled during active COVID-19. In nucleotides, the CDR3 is TGTGCCAGCAGTTTCCGACAGCCCTACAATGAGCAGTTCTTC. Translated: CASSFRQPYNEQFF. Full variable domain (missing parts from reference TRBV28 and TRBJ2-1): DVKVTQSSRYLVKRTGEKVFLECVQDMDHENMFWYRQDPGLGLRLIYFSYDVKMKEKGDIPEGYSVSREKKERFSLILESASTNQTSMYLCASSFRQPYNEQFFGPGTRLTVL.